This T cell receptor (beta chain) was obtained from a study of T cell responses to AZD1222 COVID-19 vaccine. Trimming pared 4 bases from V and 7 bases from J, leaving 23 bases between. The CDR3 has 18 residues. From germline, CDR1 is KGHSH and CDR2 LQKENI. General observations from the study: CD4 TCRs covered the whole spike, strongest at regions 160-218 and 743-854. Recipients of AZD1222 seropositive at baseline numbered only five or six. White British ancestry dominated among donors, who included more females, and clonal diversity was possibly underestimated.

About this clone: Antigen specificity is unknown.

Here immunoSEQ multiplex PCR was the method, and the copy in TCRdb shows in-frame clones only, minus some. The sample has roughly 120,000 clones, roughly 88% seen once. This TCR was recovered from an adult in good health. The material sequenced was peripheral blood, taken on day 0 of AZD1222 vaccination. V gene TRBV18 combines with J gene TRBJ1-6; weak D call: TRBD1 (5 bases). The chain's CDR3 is CASSLTRERSGGNSPLHF. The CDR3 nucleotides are TGTGCCAGCTCACTAACTCGGGAGCGTAGCGGGGGGAATTCACCCCTCCACTTT.